This passage covers 18 T cell receptor beta chains from one sample sequenced in a study of cytomegalovirus exposure and HLA in healthy donors. The study ran its PCR with 60 Vbeta and 13 Jbeta primers. Method: immunoSEQ multiplex PCR; TCRdb's copy keeps in-frame clones and lacks some. Of 140,000 to 150,000 clones in the sample, over 75% were seen once. The specimen sequenced was PBMCs. These receptors were collected from a woman aged 25 to 39 in good health and CMV-seronegative.

V is TRBV19 and J is TRBJ1-5; D is possibly TRBD1 (5 bases). Germline CDR1 LNHDA, CDR2 SQIVND (reference sequence). V shed 1 base and J shed 1 base, with 14 bases lying between them. The CDR3 is 17 residues long. As DNA, the CDR3 is TGTGCCAGTAGTATAGCCCGACAGAGGAAGAGCAATCAGCCCCAGCATTTT. Residues: CASSIARQRKSNQPQHF.

V and J are TRBV7-9 and TRBJ2-5; 12 nucleotides agree with TRBD2. CDR1 SEHNR and CDR2 FQNEAQ come from the germline V gene (reference sequence). Losses at the gene ends were 5 bases for V and 5 bases for J; bases not matched to a gene: 3. This CDR3 has 14 residues. CDR3 residues: CASSQGTSGETQYF. The CDR3 DNA reads as TGTGCCAGCAGCCAAGGGACTAGCGGGGAGACCCAGTACTTC.

This chain uses TRBV4-1 with TRBJ2-5; D possibly corresponds to TRBD1 (6 bases). Germline CDR1 reads MGHRA; CDR2 reads YSYEKL. The CDR3 runs to 13 residues. V lost 7 bases, J lost 5 bases, and 14 bases lay in between. The CDR3 spells CASTPQGRETQYF. CDR3 bases: TGCGCCAGCACCCCTCAGGGGCGGGAGACCCAGTACTTC.

This clone has only a few counts. V gene TRBV6-1 combines with J gene TRBJ1-5, with 7 bases identical to TRBD1. V was pared by 7 bases and J by 0 bases, with 6 bases of the junction left unmatched. Germline-derived CDR1 and CDR2 are MNHNS and SASEGT. The CDR3 runs 15 residues. CDR3 sequence: CASKDRMYSNQPQHF. CDR3 sequence (DNA): TGTGCCAGCAAGGACAGGATGTATAGCAATCAGCCCCAGCATTTT.

The chain has TRBV9 and TRBJ2-7, with 10 bases matching TRBD2. This CDR3 spans 17 amino acids. V lost 0 bases to trimming and J lost 2 bases; unmatched junction nucleotides: 8. Germline CDR1 SGDLS, CDR2 YYNGEE. CDR3 DNA sequence: TGTGCCAGCAGCGTAGAGGGTGGGGGACTAGCGCCCTACGAGCAGTACTTC. Protein product: CASSVEGGGLAPYEQYF.

The table lists this clone with a count of one. The V gene is TRBV6-6, the J gene TRBJ2-1, with 8 positions matching TRBD1. The germline gives CDR1 MNHNY, CDR2 SVGAGI (reference sequence). The CDR3 runs 13 residues. Unmatched junction bases numbered 8, after V lost 6 bases and J lost 10 bases. The CDR3 nucleotides are TGTGCCAGCAGGGTGACAGGGGCGGGCGAGCAGTTCTTC. It translates to CASRVTGAGEQFF.

This clone was observed a handful of times. The V gene is TRBV5-5, the J gene TRBJ1-1; D is ambiguous. Between the trimmed V and J ends, which lost 3 bases and 1 base, there was a span of 10 bases. Looked up from germline, CDR1 is SGHKS and CDR2 is YYEKEE (reference sequence). The CDR3 runs to 14 residues. CDR3 sequence reads: CASSSAAGNTEAFF. The CDR3 nucleotides read TGTGCCAGCAGCTCGGCTGCGGGGAACACTGAAGCTTTCTTT.

The genes are TRBV6-6 and TRBJ1-1; TRBD1 matches 8 bases. The germline gives CDR1 MNHNY, CDR2 SVGAGI (reference sequence). The CDR3 loop spans 14 amino acids. V was clipped by 6 bases and J by 4 bases; unmatched bases: 7. CDR3 amino acids: CASRHRDRFTEAFF. CDR3 DNA: TGTGCCAGCAGGCACCGGGACAGGTTCACTGAAGCTTTCTTT.

The rearrangement uses TRBV19 and TRBJ2-1; TRBD2 aligns across 9 bases. The germline gives CDR1 LNHDA, CDR2 SQIVND (reference sequence). This CDR3 has 17 residues. Trimming cost V 2 bases and J 0 bases; bases outside gene matches: 5. For the CDR3, the DNA is TGTGCCAGTAGTATAAGGAGCGGGGGGATCTCCTACAATGAGCAGTTCTTC. Translation: CASSIRSGGISYNEQFF.

This clone was seen only once. The chain carries TRBV28 and TRBJ1-1; 9 bases fit TRBD1. The CDR3 covers 17 residues. After removal of 6 bases from V and 1 base from J, the junction contained 12 bases not matched to a gene. The germline V gene has CDR1 MDHEN and CDR2 SYDVKM. The CDR3 DNA follows: TGTGCCAGCAGACCCGGACAGGGGCTGAGGTGGAACACTGAAGCTTTCTTT. Translating it yields CASRPGQGLRWNTEAFF. The variable domain in full, completed from reference TRBV28 and TRBJ1-1, reads DVKVTQSSRYLVKRTGEKVFLECVQDMDHENMFWYRQDPGLGLRLIYFSYDVKMKEKGDIPEGYSVSREKKERFSLILESASTNQTSMYLCASRPGQGLRWNTEAFFGQGTRLTVV.

The chain employs TRBV11-3 and TRBJ2-3; a possible D gene is TRBD2 (6 bases). The CDR3 contains 12 residues. In germline, CDR1 is SGHNT, CDR2 YENEEA. The V end lost 6 bases, the J end lost 4 bases, and 8 bases lay between the germline ends. The CDR3 DNA follows: TGTGCCAGCAGTAAGCGGGCAGATACGCAGTATTTT. Residues: CASSKRADTQYF.

This chain joins TRBV9 and TRBJ1-5, with a weak D call TRBD1 (6 bases). Per germline, CDR1 SGDLS and CDR2 YYNGEE. The CDR3 is 18 amino acids. V was pared by 0 bases and J by 4 bases, with 20 bases between. CDR3 DNA: TGTGCCAGCAGCGTAGGGTCCCCGCGGCGGGGGCTGAATCAGCCCCAGCATTTT. This gives the protein CASSVGSPRRGLNQPQHF.

Regarding this clone: The identical CDR3 is also encoded by other nucleotide sequences in the sample. V usage is TRBV19 and J usage is TRBJ1-5; no firm D call. CDR1 LNHDA and CDR2 SQIVND come from the germline V gene (reference sequence). The CDR3 has 15 residues. Trimming stripped 3 bases from V and 0 bases from J, with 9 bases between. For the CDR3, the DNA is TGTGCCAGTAGTATCAGTGGAGATAGCAATCAGCCCCAGCATTTT. This codes for CASSISGDSNQPQHF. The entire variable domain, with the rest obtained from reference TRBV19 and TRBJ1-5, is as follows: DGGITQSPKYLFRKEGQNVTLSCEQNLNHDAMYWYRQDPGQGLRLIYYSQIVNDFQKGDIAEGYSVSREKKESFPLTVTSAQKNPTAFYLCASSISGDSNQPQHFGDGTRLSIL.

To note about this clone: Other DNA sequences in this sample translate to the same CDR3. The rearrangement uses TRBV5-1 and TRBJ2-3; 9 bases line up with TRBD1. The V gene's germline CDR1 is SGHRS and CDR2 YFSETQ. The CDR3 totals 14 residues. Losses at the gene ends were 2 bases for V and 5 bases for J; bases not matched to a gene: 3. The CDR3 protein is CASSLGTGLDTQYF. The CDR3 bases are TGCGCCAGCAGCTTAGGGACAGGGTTAGATACGCAGTATTTT.

For the CDR3, the DNA is TGTGCCAGCAGCGGAGTTAGGGGCACTGAAGCTTTCTTT. The encoded protein is CASSGVRGTEAFF. V is TRBV7-8 and J is TRBJ1-1; a possible D gene is TRBD1 (5 bases). CDR1 is SGHVS, CDR2 FQNEAQ, per germline. V shed 5 bases and J shed 4 bases, with 11 bases lying between them. There are 13 residues in the CDR3.

This clone was recorded a few times. The chain joins TRBV20-1 to TRBJ1-2; D not resolved. CDR3 size: 11 residues. Germline V gene data show CDR1 as DFQATT and CDR2 as SNEGSKA (reference sequence). CDR3 region: CTSPALYGYTF. CDR3 nucleotide sequence: TGCACCTCCCCCGCACTCTATGGCTACACCTTC.

The chain employs TRBV18 and TRBJ2-1; TRBD2 agrees at 9 bases. V lost 3 bases to trimming and J lost 7 bases; unmatched junction nucleotides: 10. The CDR3 consists of 16 residues. CDR1 is KGHSH, CDR2 LQKENI, per germline. CDR3 sequence: CASSPLAGVDLNEQFF. CDR3 bases: TGTGCCAGCTCACCCTTAGCGGGAGTCGATTTGAATGAGCAGTTCTTC.

J is TRBJ1-1 and V is TRBV30; a possible D gene is TRBD1 (6 bases). CDR3 length: 11 amino acids. Trimming pared 4 bases from V and 6 bases from J, leaving 9 bases between. Germline V gives CDR1 GTSNPN, CDR2 SVGIG (reference sequence). The CDR3 DNA reads as TGTGCCTGGACAGGGGTGGCTGAAGCTTTCTTT. It translates to CAWTGVAEAFF.